This TCR beta chain comes out of a study of CD8 T cell repertoires and HIV-1 epitope variants. Looking at the study overall: Separate wells received one of Twenty-five Gag or Nef variant peptides. Epitopes were three Gag families plus Nef HW9 and YT9.

General study results and limits: This assay reports beta chains of antigen-expanded cells, not T cell function.

As for this clone: Its target is unknown.

This CDR3 has 13 amino acids. With 5 bases removed from V and 0 bases from J, the gap between germline ends came to 5 bases. Germline CDR1 and CDR2: ENHRY and SYGVKD. Measured with immunoSEQ multiplex PCR; TCRdb has only the in-frame clones, and not every one. Among 950 to 1,100 clones listed, under 80% were seen once. The V call is TRBV10-3, the J call TRBJ2-1, with D uncertain. The source of this sequence is a male donor with HIV. The sample consisted of cultured CD8+ T cells derived from PBMCs. CDR3 protein: CAISLDSYNEQFF. Written as DNA, the CDR3 is TGTGCCATCAGTTTGGACTCCTACAATGAGCAGTTCTTC.